This is a list of T cell receptor beta chains from one sample in a study of blood T cell repertoires in COVID-19. Only in-frame clones appear in the TCRdb table, and some are missing; sequencing was by immunoSEQ multiplex PCR. Of tens of thousands of clones listed, 60% to 85% are singletons. Sequences were obtained from peripheral blood. The receptors were sampled from a man aged 25 to 40 with COVID-19, enrolled during active disease. The CDR3 runs from the conserved cysteine through the conserved F or W. D genes are given only for firm matches. Clone size appears in some rows only: once, few, many, or a class for an expanded clone.

>TRBD1|TRBV6-5|.|TRBJ1-2
CASSFDRVPNYGYTF
TGTGCCAGCAGTTTCGACAGGGTTCCCAACTATGGCTACACCTTC
>.|TRBV7-9|once|TRBJ2-5
CASSLVRTVQETQYF
TGTGCCAGCAGCTTAGTTAGGACAGTTCAAGAGACCCAGTACTTC
>TRBD2|TRBV2|once|TRBJ2-5
CASSERGGQETQYF
TGTGCCAGCAGTGAACGGGGAGGGCAAGAGACCCAGTACTTC
>.|TRBV12-3/TRBV12-4|.|TRBJ2-7
CASSFGGYEQYF
TGTGCCAGCAGTTTCGGGGGCTACGAGCAGTACTTC
>.|TRBV7-9|.|TRBJ1-4
CASSFNGWNEKLFF
TGTGCCAGCAGCTTCAACGGTTGGAATGAAAAACTGTTTTTT
>TRBD2|TRBV29-1|.|TRBJ2-1
CSVEEILAGYNEQFF
TGCAGCGTTGAAGAAATTTTAGCGGGGTACAATGAGCAGTTCTTC
>.|TRBV2|.|TRBJ2-1
CASREGGGPYNEQFF
TGTGCCAGCAGGGAGGGCGGGGGCCCCTACAATGAGCAGTTCTTC
>.|TRBV30|.|TRBJ2-2
CACGPTDIPGELFF
TGTGCCTGCGGTCCCACTGATATCCCGGGGGAGCTGTTTTTT
>.|TRBV29-1|.|TRBJ2-2
CSGTGDGELFF
TGCAGCGGGACCGGGGACGGGGAGCTGTTTTTT
>TRBD1|TRBV11-2|.|TRBJ2-3
CASSLAARGQTDTQYF
TGTGCCAGCAGCTTAGCTGCCAGGGGACAGACAGATACGCAGTATTTT
>.|TRBV29-1|.|TRBJ1-1
CSVQDQNTEAFF
TGCAGCGTTCAAGACCAAAACACTGAAGCTTTCTTT
>TRBD1|TRBV11-2|.|TRBJ2-1
CASSRDRGEQFF
TGTGCCAGCAGCCGGGACAGAGGAGAGCAGTTCTTC
>TRBD1|TRBV10-3|once|TRBJ2-1
CAISRLRGQGAINEQFF
TGTGCCATCAGTCGGCTGAGGGGACAGGGGGCGATAAATGAGCAGTTCTTC
>.|TRBV7-8|.|TRBJ2-1
CASSLVRSGAAYNEQFF
TGTGCCAGCAGCTTAGTGCGGTCAGGAGCGGCCTACAATGAGCAGTTCTTC
>.|TRBV9|.|TRBJ1-4
CASSVGVGGEKLFF
TGTGCCAGCAGCGTAGGCGTAGGGGGAGAAAAACTGTTTTTT
>TRBD1|TRBV4-3|.|TRBJ1-2
CASSQDFHGQGVYGYTF
TGCGCCAGCAGCCAAGATTTCCACGGGCAGGGGGTTTACGGCTACACCTTC
>.|TRBV4-1|medium-sized|TRBJ1-3
CASSQAAGYGAGNTIYF
TGCGCCAGCAGCCAAGCGGCTGGGTATGGGGCCGGAAACACCATATATTTT
>.|TRBV3-1/TRBV3-2|.|TRBJ2-2
CASSQYGARNTGELFF
TGTGCCAGCAGCCAATATGGGGCGAGAAACACCGGGGAGCTGTTTTTT
>.|TRBV5-6|once|TRBJ2-5
CASSLGAGSRGETQYF
TGTGCCAGCAGCTTGGGGGCCGGCTCCCGGGGAGAGACCCAGTACTTC
>TRBD1|TRBV7-2|once|TRBJ1-1
CASSFSLDREAFF
TGTGCCAGCAGCTTCTCATTGGACAGGGAAGCTTTCTTT
>.|TRBV15|.|TRBJ2-7
CATSRDRGSYEQYF
TGTGCCACCAGCAGAGATCGCGGGTCCTACGAGCAGTACTTC
>TRBD2|TRBV5-4|once|TRBJ2-5
CASSEVLAGSPEETQYF
TGTGCCAGCAGTGAGGTACTAGCGGGATCCCCGGAGGAGACCCAGTACTTC
>TRBD1|TRBV19|.|TRBJ1-2
CASRPGQVLYGYTF
TGTGCCAGTAGGCCGGGACAGGTCCTCTATGGCTACACCTTC
>TRBD2|TRBV11-3|.|TRBJ2-1
CASSFTSGSSDEQFF
TGTGCCAGCAGCTTCACTAGCGGGAGCTCTGATGAGCAGTTCTTC
>TRBD2|TRBV28|.|TRBJ2-3
CASGTSGGAWTDTQYF
TGTGCCAGCGGGACTAGCGGGGGGGCCTGGACAGATACGCAGTATTTT
>TRBD1|TRBV11-1|.|TRBJ2-7
CASALGQGAYEQYF
TGTGCCAGCGCCTTGGGACAGGGGGCCTACGAGCAGTACTTC
>.|TRBV2|.|TRBJ1-5
CASSVQGDNQPQHF
TGTGCCAGCAGTGTCCAGGGTGACAATCAGCCCCAGCATTTT
>.|TRBV30|many|TRBJ1-3
CAWSQGNTIYF
TGTGCCTGGAGTCAAGGAAACACCATATATTTT
>.|TRBV2|once|TRBJ2-3
CASRPGSPAYEYF
TGTGCCAGCAGGCCGGGTTCGCCGGCCTACGAGTATTTT
>TRBD1|TRBV2|.|TRBJ2-7
CASGQGYEQYF
TGTGCCAGCGGACAGGGCTACGAGCAGTACTTC
>.|TRBV6-5|once|TRBJ2-1
CASSPRPSADNEQFF
TGTGCCAGCAGTCCTCGTCCTAGCGCAGACAATGAGCAGTTCTTC
>TRBD1|TRBV7-9|.|TRBJ2-5
CASSSPLTGRETQYF
TGTGCCAGCAGCTCACCGCTGACAGGGCGAGAGACCCAGTACTTC
>TRBD1|TRBV4-3|once|TRBJ1-2
CASSQPGTGAYGYTF
TGCGCCAGCAGCCAGCCAGGGACAGGGGCGTATGGCTACACCTTC
>TRBD1|TRBV24-1|few|TRBJ1-5
CATSDRYRGGCNQPQHF
TGTGCCACCAGTGATCGATACAGGGGTGGATGCAATCAGCCCCAGCATTTT
>TRBD2|TRBV18|.|TRBJ2-1
CASSPASGPKKFF
TGTGCCAGCTCACCGGCTAGCGGGCCTAAGAAGTTCTTC
>.|TRBV19|.|TRBJ1-5
CASSIEGGQPQHF
TGTGCCAGTAGTATTGAGGGAGGTCAGCCCCAGCATTTT
>.|TRBV15|.|TRBJ1-4
CATSRGGANEKLFF
TGTGCCACCAGCAGAGGAGGAGCTAATGAAAAACTGTTTTTT
>.|TRBV2|.|TRBJ1-2
CASSVQGNGYTF
TGTGCCAGCAGTGTACAGGGCAATGGCTACACCTTC
>.|TRBV3-1/TRBV3-2|.|TRBJ2-1
CASSQTREQFF
TGTGCCAGCAGCCAGACGAGGGAGCAGTTCTTC
>.|TRBV27|.|TRBJ1-4
CASSFTPGLGTNEKLFF
TGTGCCAGCAGTTTTACCCCGGGGTTAGGTACTAATGAAAAACTGTTTTTT
>TRBD2|TRBV7-8|.|TRBJ2-2
CASSLDAGGGELFF
TGTGCCAGCAGCTTAGACGCGGGAGGCGGGGAGCTGTTTTTT